The 22 T cell receptor beta chains given below trace back to one sample, sequenced in a study of blood T cell repertoires in COVID-19. Measured with immunoSEQ multiplex PCR; TCRdb has only the in-frame clones, and not every one. The sample gives 210,000 or so clones, around 90% of which show up once; approximately 6.7% is in the top ten. The sample taken for sequencing was peripheral blood. Receptor source: a middle-aged man with acute or convalescent COVID-19.

The chain carries TRBV3-1 (or the pseudogene TRBV3-2) and TRBJ2-5, with 9 bases fitting TRBD2. Germline-derived CDR1 and CDR2 are LGHDT and YNNKEL (reference sequence). The ends lost 0 bases at V and 1 base at J; junction bases unmatched: 3. The CDR3 sequence is 16 residues long. The CDR3 loop is CASSQEWRGGQETQYF. DNA of the CDR3: TGTGCCAGCAGCCAAGAATGGCGGGGGGGCCAAGAGACCCAGTACTTC.

CDR3 coding DNA: TGTGCCCTCCAGGACGCGCGGGGAACAGATACGCAGTATTTT. Translated, it gives CALQDARGTDTQYF. This rearrangement joins TRBV2 to TRBJ2-3; D possibly corresponds to TRBD2 (6 bases). Trimming stripped 11 bases from V and 3 bases from J, with 18 bases between. Germline V gene data show CDR1 as SNHLY and CDR2 as FYNNEI. The CDR3 contains 14 residues.

The CDR3 sequence is CASNMDFYNEQFF. As DNA, the CDR3 is TGCGCCAGCAATATGGACTTTTACAATGAGCAGTTCTTC. The chain joins TRBV10-2 to TRBJ2-1; D may be TRBD2 (5 bases). Per the germline V gene, CDR1 is WSHSY and CDR2 is SAAADI. The length of the CDR3 is 13 residues. V was cut by 7 bases and J by 4 bases, with 11 bases left in between.

This chain links TRBV28 with TRBJ2-3; 8 nucleotides line up with TRBD2. V was pared by 4 bases and J by 1 base, with 10 bases of the junction left unmatched. This CDR3 has 17 residues. The germline V gene has CDR1 MDHEN and CDR2 SYDVKM. The CDR3, as DNA: TGTGCCAGCAGTTCGCGGGGGGTCCTCCCCGGCACAGATACGCAGTATTTT. It is translated as CASSSRGVLPGTDTQYF.

The rearrangement joins TRBV7-7 to TRBJ2-2; 9 bases map to TRBD2. CDR1 and CDR2 from the germline V gene are SSHAT and FNYEAQ (reference sequence). V trimming: 1 base; J trimming: 8 bases; junction bases outside the gene matches: 11. This CDR3 is 17 amino acids long. In nucleotides, the CDR3 is TGTGCCAGCAGCTTAGAAGTAGCGGGGGCCTCGGTTGGGGAGCTGTTTTTT. Translating it yields CASSLEVAGASVGELFF.

This chain joins TRBV4-1 and TRBJ2-3, with TRBD2 matching over 9 bases. V was pared by 0 bases and J by 4 bases, with 8 bases of the junction left unmatched. The germline CDR1 and CDR2 sequences are MGHRA and YSYEKL. The CDR3 extends over 17 amino acids. CDR3 amino acids: CASSQEGTSYRPDTQYF. CDR3 nucleotides: TGCGCCAGCAGCCAAGAGGGGACTAGCTATCGCCCAGATACGCAGTATTTT.

The chain uses TRBV28 and TRBJ2-3, with a weak D call TRBD2 (6 bases). CDR1 is MDHEN, CDR2 SYDVKM, per germline. The CDR3 spans 17 residues. V dropped 5 bases and J dropped 0 bases, with 18 bases sitting between them. CDR3 DNA: TGTGCCAGCAGTCAAATCGGGACTGGCTCTAGCACAGATACGCAGTATTTT. Translated: CASSQIGTGSSTDTQYF.

The rearrangement uses TRBV18 and TRBJ2-3; D may be TRBD2 (5 bases). The CDR3 spans 16 residues. The V gene lost 4 bases and the J gene lost 2 bases, with 16 bases spanning the gap. The germline CDR1 and CDR2 sequences are KGHSH and LQKENI. CDR3 sequence reads: CASSQGMRGYTDTQYF. CDR3 in DNA: TGTGCCAGCTCACAGGGAATGAGAGGGTACACAGATACGCAGTATTTT.

This chain joins TRBV10-3 and TRBJ2-3; D call uncertain. This CDR3 is 14 amino acids long. The germline V and J ends were trimmed by 4 bases and 0 bases, with 8 bases remaining between them. Germline V CDR1 and CDR2: ENHRY, SYGVKD. Here the CDR3 reads CAISADISTDTQYF. The CDR3 nucleotides are TGTGCCATCAGTGCCGACATCAGCACAGATACGCAGTATTTT.

V and J are TRBV27 and TRBJ2-7; 8 bases are a match to TRBD1. The CDR3 is 14 residues long. Germline V lookup: CDR1 MNHEY, CDR2 SMNVEV (reference sequence). The junction had 5 bases not matched to a gene; V was cut back by 4 bases and J by 3 bases. In nucleotides, the CDR3 is TGTGCCAGCAGTTCAGGGGGCGCAGGCTACGAGCAGTACTTC. Translating gives CASSSGGAGYEQYF.

This rearrangement joins TRBV6-2 or TRBV6-3 to TRBJ2-7, with TRBD2 as a possible D gene (5 bases). The V and J ends lost 2 bases and 5 bases respectively, with 7 bases between them. The CDR3 has 12 amino acids. The germline gives CDR1 MNHEY, CDR2 SVGEGT. The DNA for the CDR3 is TGTGCCAGCAGTTACGAGGGAAACGAGCAGTACTTC. This codes for CASSYEGNEQYF.

Comment on this clone: The junction and the germline gene differ at one end; a read error may be behind it. The CDR3 bases are TGTGCCACCAGCAGAGATCGGGTCAGCGAGTCAGTGCCTTTT. Amino acids: CATSRDRVSESVPF. The chain combines TRBV15 with TRBJ1-4; D is undetermined. Germline lookup yields CDR1 LNHNV and CDR2 YYDKDF (reference sequence). CDR3 length: 14 residues.

The gene calls are TRBV30 and TRBJ2-7; TRBD2 is a possible D gene (6 bases). This CDR3 is 15 amino acids long. Trimming stripped 3 bases from V and 0 bases from J, with 15 bases between. Germline V CDR1 and CDR2: GTSNPN, SVGIG (reference sequence). In DNA, the CDR3 is TGTGCCTGGAGAGCTCCCGGGACTTCCTCCTACGAGCAGTACTTC. Protein sequence: CAWRAPGTSSYEQYF.

The chain uses TRBV5-1 and TRBJ1-4; TRBD1 might be the D (6 bases). The CDR3 covers 14 residues. The ends were cut back, 4 bases at V and 0 bases at J, with 7 bases in the middle. CDR1 is SGHRS and CDR2 is YFSETQ in the germline V gene. The CDR3 DNA reads as TGCGCCAGCAGCGGACAGTCAACTAATGAAAAACTGTTTTTT. Translating it yields CASSGQSTNEKLFF.

The chain joins TRBV12-3 or TRBV12-4 to TRBJ2-2, with TRBD2 identical over 8 bases. CDR3 length equals 13 residues. Unmatched junction bases numbered 5, after V lost 7 bases and J lost 7 bases. The CDR3 is CASNRAGDGELFF. The CDR3 nucleotides read TGTGCCAGCAATAGAGCGGGGGACGGGGAGCTGTTTTTT.

The chain couples TRBV10-3 to TRBJ1-6, with TRBD1 identical over 10 bases. V shed 3 bases and J 9 bases; nucleotides not matched to a gene: 5. The CDR3 has 15 residues. Germline V lookup: CDR1 ENHRY, CDR2 SYGVKD. CDR3 in DNA: TGTGCCATCAGTGAAAAAGGACAGGGGGTTTCACCCCTCCACTTT. Amino acids: CAISEKGQGVSPLHF.

The J gene is TRBJ1-5, the V gene TRBV15; D uncertain. V lost 0 bases, J lost 6 bases, and 12 bases lay in between. The CDR3 extends over 15 amino acids. CDR1 and CDR2 from the germline V gene are LNHNV and YYDKDF (reference sequence). In DNA form, the CDR3 reads TGTGCCACCAGCAGAGAAGGCGGTAGAGGTCAGCCCCAGCATTTT. Translation: CATSREGGRGQPQHF.

V gene TRBV7-8 combines with J gene TRBJ1-4; 9 nucleotides match TRBD1. V was clipped by 5 bases and J by 5 bases; unmatched bases: 6. CDR1 is SGHVS and CDR2 is FQNEAQ in the germline V gene. The CDR3 runs to 15 residues. This CDR3 is CASSLGQGRNEKLFF. CDR3 nucleotides: TGTGCCAGCAGCCTAGGACAGGGGAGAAATGAAAAACTGTTTTTT.

The chain links TRBV10-1 to TRBJ2-1, with TRBD1 matching over 8 bases. CDR1 and CDR2 from the germline V gene are WNHNN and SYGVQD (reference sequence). The CDR3 is made up of 15 amino acids. J lost 6 bases, V lost 2 bases, and 6 bases had no gene match. The CDR3 bases are TGCGCCAGCAGTGAGGGCAGGGGGCGTCGCAATGAGCAGTTCTTC. Protein product: CASSEGRGRRNEQFF.

The CDR3: CASTSTSGYNEQFF. The CDR3 nucleotides are TGTGCCAGCACTTCCACTAGCGGATACAATGAGCAGTTCTTC. The chain is built from TRBV6-5 and TRBJ2-1, with 8 bases aligning to TRBD2. The J segment lost 4 bases and the V segment lost 7 bases, leaving 6 bases of the junction unmatched. The CDR3 length is 14 residues. Germline CDR1 reads MNHEY; CDR2 reads SVGAGI.

The rearrangement uses TRBV9 and TRBJ1-2; D uncertain. CDR3 length: 15 amino acids. The germline V and J ends were trimmed by 0 bases and 4 bases, with 13 bases remaining between them. Germline-derived CDR1 and CDR2 are SGDLS and YYNGEE. CDR3 loop: CASSVGDTGGYGYTF. DNA for the CDR3: TGTGCCAGCAGCGTAGGAGACACTGGTGGCTATGGCTACACCTTC. Full variable domain (missing parts from reference TRBV9 and TRBJ1-2): DSGVTQTPKHLITATGQRVTLRCSPRSGDLSVYWYQQSLDQGLQFLIQYYNGEERAKGNILERFSAQQFPDLHSELNLSSLELGDSALYFCASSVGDTGGYGYTFGSGTRLTVV.

The chain combines TRBV5-5 with TRBJ2-3; TRBD1 is a possible D gene (5 bases). In germline, CDR1 is SGHKS, CDR2 YYEKEE (reference sequence). V lost 0 bases, J lost 1 base, and 9 bases lay in between. The CDR3 covers 15 residues. The CDR3 sequence is CASSLAGFGTDTQYF. Here the CDR3 DNA reads TGTGCCAGCAGCTTGGCAGGGTTCGGCACAGATACGCAGTATTTT.